The present T cell receptor beta chain was sequenced within a study of molecular identifiers for immune sequencing clone quantification. Via MiXCR, TCRdb re-called the PCR reads, giving one row per CDR3 protein. Among some 680,000 distinct CDR3 sequences listed, 25% were seen once. This clonotype was sampled from a human donor in good health. Some libraries in this study had Jurkat cell RNA spiked in. Sequences were obtained from naive CD8+ T cells from blood, with Jurkat cell RNA spiked in. Subset here: FACS-sorted CD8+CD4-CCR7+CD45RA+ naive T cells.

The CDR3 DNA reads as TGTGCCAGCAGTCCCGTCACTATGAACACCGGGGAGCTGTTTTTT. The encoded protein is CASSPVTMNTGELFF. This chain connects TRBV6-5 to TRBJ2-2; the D is unclear. Deletions cut 5 bases from V and 1 base from J, with 11 bases between. Germline CDR1 and CDR2: MNHEY and SVGAGI. The CDR3 contains 15 residues.